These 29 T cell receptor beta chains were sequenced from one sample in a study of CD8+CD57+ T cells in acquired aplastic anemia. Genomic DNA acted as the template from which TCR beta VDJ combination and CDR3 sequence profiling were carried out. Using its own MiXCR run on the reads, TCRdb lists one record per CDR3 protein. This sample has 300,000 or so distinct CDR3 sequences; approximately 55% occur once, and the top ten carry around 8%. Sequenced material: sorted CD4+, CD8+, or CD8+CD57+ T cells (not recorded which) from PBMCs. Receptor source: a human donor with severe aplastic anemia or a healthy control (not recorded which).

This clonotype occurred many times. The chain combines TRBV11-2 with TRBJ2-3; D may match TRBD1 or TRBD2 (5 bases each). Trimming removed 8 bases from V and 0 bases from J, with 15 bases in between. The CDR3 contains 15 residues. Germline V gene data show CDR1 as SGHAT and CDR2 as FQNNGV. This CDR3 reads CASRSGALSTDTQYF. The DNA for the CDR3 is TGTGCCAGCCGATCCGGGGCCCTAAGCACAGATACGCAGTATTTT.

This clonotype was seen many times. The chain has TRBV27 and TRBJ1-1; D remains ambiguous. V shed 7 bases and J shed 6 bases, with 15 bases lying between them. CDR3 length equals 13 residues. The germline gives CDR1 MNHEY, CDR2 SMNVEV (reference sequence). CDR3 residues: CASKPARSAEAFF. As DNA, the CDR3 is TGTGCCAGCAAGCCCGCGAGAAGTGCTGAAGCTTTCTTT.

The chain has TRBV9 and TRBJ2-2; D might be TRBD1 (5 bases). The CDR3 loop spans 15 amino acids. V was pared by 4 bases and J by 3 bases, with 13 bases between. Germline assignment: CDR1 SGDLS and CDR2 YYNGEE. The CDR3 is CASSPSLRDTGELFF. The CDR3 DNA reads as TGTGCCAGCAGCCCGTCCCTCAGGGACACCGGGGAGCTGTTTTTT.

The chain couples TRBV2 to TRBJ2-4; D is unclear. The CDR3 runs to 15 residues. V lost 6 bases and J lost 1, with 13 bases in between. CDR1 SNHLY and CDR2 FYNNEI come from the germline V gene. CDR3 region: CASSPWDGAKNIQYF. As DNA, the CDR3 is TGTGCCAGCAGCCCATGGGATGGGGCCAAAAACATTCAGTACTTC.

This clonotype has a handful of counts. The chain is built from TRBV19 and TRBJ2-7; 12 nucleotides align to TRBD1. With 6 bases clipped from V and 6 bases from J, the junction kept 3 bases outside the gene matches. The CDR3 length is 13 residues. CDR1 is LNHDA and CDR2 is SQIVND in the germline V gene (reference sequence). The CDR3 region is CASRGTGGREQYF. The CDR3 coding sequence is TGTGCCAGTAGGGGGACAGGGGGCCGCGAGCAGTACTTC.

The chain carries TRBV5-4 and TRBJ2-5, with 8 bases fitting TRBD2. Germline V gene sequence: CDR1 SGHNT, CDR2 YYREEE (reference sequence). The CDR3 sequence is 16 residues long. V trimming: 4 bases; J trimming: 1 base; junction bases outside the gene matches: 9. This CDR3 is CASSGGLAGPQETQYF. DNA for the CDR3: TGTGCCAGCAGCGGCGGGCTAGCGGGCCCCCAAGAGACCCAGTACTTC.

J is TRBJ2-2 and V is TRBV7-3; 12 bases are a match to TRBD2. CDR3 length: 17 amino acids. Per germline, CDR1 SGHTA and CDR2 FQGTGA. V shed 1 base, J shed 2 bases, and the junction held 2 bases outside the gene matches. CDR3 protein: CASSLIGLAGNTGELFF. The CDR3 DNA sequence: TGTGCCAGCAGCTTAATCGGACTAGCGGGAAACACCGGGGAGCTGTTTTTT. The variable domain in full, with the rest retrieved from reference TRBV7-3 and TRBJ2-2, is GAGVSQTPSNKVTEKGKYVELRCDPISGHTALYWYRQSLGQGPEFLIYFQGTGAADDSGLPNDRFFAVRPEGSVSTLKIQRTERGDSAVYLCASSLIGLAGNTGELFFGEGSRLTVL.

The CDR3 loop is CASSPGADYGYTF. In nucleotides, the CDR3 is TGTGCCAGCAGCCCAGGGGCGGACTATGGCTACACCTTC. V gene TRBV7-9 combines with J gene TRBJ1-2, with D tentatively TRBD1 (6 bases). Per germline, CDR1 SEHNR and CDR2 FQNEAQ (reference sequence). Trimming removed 5 bases at V and 3 bases at J, with 10 bases between. There are 13 residues in the CDR3.

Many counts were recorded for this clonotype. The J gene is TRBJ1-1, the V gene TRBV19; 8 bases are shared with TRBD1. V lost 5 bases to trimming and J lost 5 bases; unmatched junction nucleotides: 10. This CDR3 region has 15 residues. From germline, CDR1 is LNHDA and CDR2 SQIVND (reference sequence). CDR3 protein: CASSPAPRGLTEAFF. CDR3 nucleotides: TGTGCCAGTAGTCCTGCCCCCAGGGGGCTAACTGAAGCTTTCTTT.

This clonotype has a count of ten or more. The CDR3 here is CSVVTGGQETQYF. Written as DNA, the CDR3 is TGCAGCGTTGTGACAGGCGGCCAAGAGACCCAGTACTTC. The V call is TRBV29-1, the J call TRBJ2-5, with a weak D call TRBD1 (6 bases). V dropped 4 bases and J dropped 1 base, with 10 bases sitting between them. CDR3 length equals 13 residues. Germline CDR1 and CDR2: SQVTM and ANQGSEA.

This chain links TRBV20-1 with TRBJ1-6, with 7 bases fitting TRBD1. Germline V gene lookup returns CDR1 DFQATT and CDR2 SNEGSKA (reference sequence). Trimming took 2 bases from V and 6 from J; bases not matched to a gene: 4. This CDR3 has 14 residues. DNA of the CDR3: TGCAGTGCTAGAAAGGCAGGGGGTAATTCACCCCTCCACTTT. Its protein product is CSARKAGGNSPLHF.

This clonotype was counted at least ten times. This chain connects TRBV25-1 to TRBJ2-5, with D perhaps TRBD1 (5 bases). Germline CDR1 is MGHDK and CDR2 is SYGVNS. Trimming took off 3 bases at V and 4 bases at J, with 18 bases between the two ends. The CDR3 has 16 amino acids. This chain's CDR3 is CASSEGLQASRETQYF. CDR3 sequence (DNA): TGTGCCAGCAGTGAGGGCCTACAGGCCAGCCGAGAGACCCAGTACTTC.

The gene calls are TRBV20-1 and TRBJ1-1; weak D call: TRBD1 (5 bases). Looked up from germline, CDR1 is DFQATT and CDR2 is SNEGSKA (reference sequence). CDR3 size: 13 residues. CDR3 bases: TGCGGTACTAGGGGCGATAAGAACACTGAAGCTTTCTTT. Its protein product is CGTRGDKNTEAFF.

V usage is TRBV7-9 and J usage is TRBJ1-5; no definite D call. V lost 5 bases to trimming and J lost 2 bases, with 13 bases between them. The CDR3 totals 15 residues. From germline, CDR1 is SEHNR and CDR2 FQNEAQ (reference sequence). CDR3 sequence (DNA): TGTGCCAGCAGCCCTACTAGCTATGGCAATCAGCCCCAGCATTTT. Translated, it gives CASSPTSYGNQPQHF.

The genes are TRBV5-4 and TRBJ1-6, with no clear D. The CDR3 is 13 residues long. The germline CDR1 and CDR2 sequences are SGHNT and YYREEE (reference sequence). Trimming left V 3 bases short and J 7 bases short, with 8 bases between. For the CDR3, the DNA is TGTGCCAGCAGCTCAATGTCGAATTCACCCCTCCACTTT. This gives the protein CASSSMSNSPLHF.

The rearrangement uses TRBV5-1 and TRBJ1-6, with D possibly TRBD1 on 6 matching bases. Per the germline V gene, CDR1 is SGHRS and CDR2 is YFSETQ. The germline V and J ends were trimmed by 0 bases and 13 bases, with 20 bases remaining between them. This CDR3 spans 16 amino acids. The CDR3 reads CASSLGFGGRKGPLHF. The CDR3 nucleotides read TGCGCCAGCAGCTTGGGATTTGGGGGGCGGAAGGGTCCCCTCCACTTT.

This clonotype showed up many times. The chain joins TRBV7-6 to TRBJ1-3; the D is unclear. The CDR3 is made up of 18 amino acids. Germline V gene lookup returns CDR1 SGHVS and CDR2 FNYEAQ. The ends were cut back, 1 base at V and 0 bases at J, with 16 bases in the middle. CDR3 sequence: CASSLVWQAEGSGNTIYF. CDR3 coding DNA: TGTGCCAGCAGCTTAGTTTGGCAGGCAGAGGGCTCTGGAAACACCATATATTTT. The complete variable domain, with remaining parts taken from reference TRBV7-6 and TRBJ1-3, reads GAGVSQSPRYKVTKRGQDVALRCDPISGHVSLYWYRQALGQGPEFLTYFNYEAQQDKSGLPNDRFSAERPEGSISTLTIQRTEQRDSAMYRCASSLVWQAEGSGNTIYFGEGSWLTVV.

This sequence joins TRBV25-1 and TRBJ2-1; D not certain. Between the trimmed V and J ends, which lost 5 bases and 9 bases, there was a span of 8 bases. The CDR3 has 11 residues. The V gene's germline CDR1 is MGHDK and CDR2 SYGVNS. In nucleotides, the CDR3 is TGTGCCAGCAGTAGCAGCAGTGAGCAGTTCTTC. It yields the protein CASSSSSEQFF.

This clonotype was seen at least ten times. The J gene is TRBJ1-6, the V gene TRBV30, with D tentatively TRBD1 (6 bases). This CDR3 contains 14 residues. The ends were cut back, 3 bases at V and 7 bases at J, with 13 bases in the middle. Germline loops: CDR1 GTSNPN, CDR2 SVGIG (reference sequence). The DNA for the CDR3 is TGTGCCTGGAGAAAACAGGGTTTCAATTCACCCCTCCACTTT. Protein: CAWRKQGFNSPLHF.

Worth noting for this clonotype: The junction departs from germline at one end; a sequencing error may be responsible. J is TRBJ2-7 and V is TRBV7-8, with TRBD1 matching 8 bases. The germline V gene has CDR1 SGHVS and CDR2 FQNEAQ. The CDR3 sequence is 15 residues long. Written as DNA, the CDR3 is TGTGCCTGCAGCTTAGCGTCGGGACAGGCCTACGAGCAGTACTTC. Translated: CACSLASGQAYEQYF.

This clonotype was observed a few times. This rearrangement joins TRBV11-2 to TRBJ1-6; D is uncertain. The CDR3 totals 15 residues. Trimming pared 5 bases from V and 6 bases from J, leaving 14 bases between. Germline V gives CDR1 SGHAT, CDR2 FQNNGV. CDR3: CASSTSDGRNSPLHF. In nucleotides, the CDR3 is TGTGCCAGCAGCACCTCAGACGGACGTAATTCACCCCTCCACTTT. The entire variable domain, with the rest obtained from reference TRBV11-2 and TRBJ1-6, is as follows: EAGVAQSPRYKIIEKRQSVAFWCNPISGHATLYWYQQILGQGPKLLIQFQNNGVVDDSQLPKDRFSAERLKGVDSTLKIQPAKLEDSAVYLCASSTSDGRNSPLHFGNGTRLTVT.

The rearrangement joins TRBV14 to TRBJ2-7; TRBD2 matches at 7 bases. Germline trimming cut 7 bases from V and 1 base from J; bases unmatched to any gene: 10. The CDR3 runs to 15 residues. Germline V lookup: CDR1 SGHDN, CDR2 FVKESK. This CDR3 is CASTTWTRVSYEQYF. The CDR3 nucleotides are TGTGCCAGCACGACGTGGACTAGAGTATCCTACGAGCAGTACTTC.

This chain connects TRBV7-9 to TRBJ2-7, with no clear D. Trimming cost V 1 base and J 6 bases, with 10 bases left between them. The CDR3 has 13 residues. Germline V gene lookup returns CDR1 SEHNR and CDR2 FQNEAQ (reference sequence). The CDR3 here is CASSLENLPEQYF. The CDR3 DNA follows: TGTGCCAGCAGCTTAGAGAACCTGCCCGAGCAGTACTTC.

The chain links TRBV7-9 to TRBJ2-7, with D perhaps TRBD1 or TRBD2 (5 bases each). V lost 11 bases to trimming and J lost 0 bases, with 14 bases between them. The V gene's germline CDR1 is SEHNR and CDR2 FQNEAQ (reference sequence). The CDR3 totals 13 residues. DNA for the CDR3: TGTGCCGGGGACGGAATAAGCTCCTACGAGCAGTACTTC. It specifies CAGDGISSYEQYF.

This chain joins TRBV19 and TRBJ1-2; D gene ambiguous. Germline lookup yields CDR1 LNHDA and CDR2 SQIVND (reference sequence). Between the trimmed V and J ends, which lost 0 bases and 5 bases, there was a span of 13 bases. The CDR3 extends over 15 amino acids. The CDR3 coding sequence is TGTGCCAGTAGTATAGATAAACAGCTCTCGTATGGCTACACCTTC. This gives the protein CASSIDKQLSYGYTF.

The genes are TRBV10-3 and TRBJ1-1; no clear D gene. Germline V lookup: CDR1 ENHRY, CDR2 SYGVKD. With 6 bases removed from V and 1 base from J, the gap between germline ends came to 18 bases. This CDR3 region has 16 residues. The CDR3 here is CAISSDPVKKNTEAFF. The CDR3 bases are TGTGCCATCAGCTCCGACCCAGTAAAAAAGAACACTGAAGCTTTCTTT.

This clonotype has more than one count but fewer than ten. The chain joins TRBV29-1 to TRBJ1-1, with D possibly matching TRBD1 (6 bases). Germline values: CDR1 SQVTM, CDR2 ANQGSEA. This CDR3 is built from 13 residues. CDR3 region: CITQGHPNTEAFF. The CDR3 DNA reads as TGCATCACTCAGGGACACCCAAACACTGAAGCTTTCTTT.

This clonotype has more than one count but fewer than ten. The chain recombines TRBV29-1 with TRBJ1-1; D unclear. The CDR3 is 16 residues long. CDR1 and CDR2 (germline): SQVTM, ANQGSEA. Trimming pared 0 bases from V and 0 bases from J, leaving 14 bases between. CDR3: CSVEEALGAMNTEAFF. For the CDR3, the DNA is TGCAGCGTTGAAGAGGCCCTGGGCGCCATGAACACTGAAGCTTTCTTT.

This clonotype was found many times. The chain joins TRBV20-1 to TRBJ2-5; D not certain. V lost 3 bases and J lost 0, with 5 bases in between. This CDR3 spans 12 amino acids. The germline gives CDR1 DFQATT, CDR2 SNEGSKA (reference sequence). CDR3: CSASIDQETQYF. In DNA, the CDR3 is TGCAGTGCTAGCATTGACCAAGAGACCCAGTACTTC.